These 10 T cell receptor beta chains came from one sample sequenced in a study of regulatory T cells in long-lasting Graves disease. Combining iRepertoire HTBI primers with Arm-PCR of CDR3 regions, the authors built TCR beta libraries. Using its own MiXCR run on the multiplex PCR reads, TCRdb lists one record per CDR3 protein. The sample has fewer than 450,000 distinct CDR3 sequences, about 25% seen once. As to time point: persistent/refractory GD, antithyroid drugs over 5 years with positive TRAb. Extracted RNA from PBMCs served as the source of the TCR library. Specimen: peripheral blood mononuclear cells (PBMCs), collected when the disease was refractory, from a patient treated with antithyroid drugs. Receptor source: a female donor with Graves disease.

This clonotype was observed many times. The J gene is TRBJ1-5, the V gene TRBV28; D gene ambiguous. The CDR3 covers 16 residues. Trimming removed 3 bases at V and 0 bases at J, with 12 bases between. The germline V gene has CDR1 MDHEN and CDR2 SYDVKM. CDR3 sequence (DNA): TGTGCCAGCAGTTTTTTTGACTTGCTTAGCAATCAGCCCCAGCATTTT. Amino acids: CASSFFDLLSNQPQHF.

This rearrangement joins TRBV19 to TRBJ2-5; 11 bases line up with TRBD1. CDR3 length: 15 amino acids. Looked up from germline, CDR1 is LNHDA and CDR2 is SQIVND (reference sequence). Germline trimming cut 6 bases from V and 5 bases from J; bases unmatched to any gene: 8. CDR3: CASRERTGGRETQYF. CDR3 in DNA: TGTGCCAGTAGAGAAAGGACAGGGGGCAGGGAGACCCAGTACTTC.

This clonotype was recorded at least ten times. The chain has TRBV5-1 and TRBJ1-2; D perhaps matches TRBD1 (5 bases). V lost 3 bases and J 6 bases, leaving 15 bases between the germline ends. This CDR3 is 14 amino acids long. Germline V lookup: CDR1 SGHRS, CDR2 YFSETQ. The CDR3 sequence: CASSWGDGLDGYTF. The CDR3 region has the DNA TGCGCCAGCAGCTGGGGGGACGGACTAGATGGCTACACCTTC.

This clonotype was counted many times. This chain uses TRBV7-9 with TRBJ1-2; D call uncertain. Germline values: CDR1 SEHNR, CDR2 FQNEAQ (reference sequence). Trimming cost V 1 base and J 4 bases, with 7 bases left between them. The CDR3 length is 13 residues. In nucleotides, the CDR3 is TGTGCCAGCAGCTTAGGACAAAGCTATGGCTACACCTTC. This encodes CASSLGQSYGYTF. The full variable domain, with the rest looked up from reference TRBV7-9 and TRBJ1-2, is DTGVSQNPRHKITKRGQNVTFRCDPISEHNRLYWYRQTLGQGPEFLTYFQNEAQLEKSRLLSDRFSAERPKGSFSTLEIQRTEQGDSAMYLCASSLGQSYGYTFGSGTRLTVV.

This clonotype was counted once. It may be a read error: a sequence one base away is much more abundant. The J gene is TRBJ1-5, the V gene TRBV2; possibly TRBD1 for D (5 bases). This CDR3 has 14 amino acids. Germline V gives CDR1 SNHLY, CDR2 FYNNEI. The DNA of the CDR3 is TGTGCCAGCAGTGAACAGGGCTTCAATCAGCCCCGGCATTTT. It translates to CASSEQGFNQPRHF.

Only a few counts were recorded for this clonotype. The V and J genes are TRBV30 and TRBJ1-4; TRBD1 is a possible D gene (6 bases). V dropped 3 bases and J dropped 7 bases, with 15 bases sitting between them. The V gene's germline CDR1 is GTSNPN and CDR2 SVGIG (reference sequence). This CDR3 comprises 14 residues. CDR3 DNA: TGTGCCTGGAGCCCCCCAGGGGCCGGTGAAAAACTGTTTTTT. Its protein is CAWSPPGAGEKLFF.

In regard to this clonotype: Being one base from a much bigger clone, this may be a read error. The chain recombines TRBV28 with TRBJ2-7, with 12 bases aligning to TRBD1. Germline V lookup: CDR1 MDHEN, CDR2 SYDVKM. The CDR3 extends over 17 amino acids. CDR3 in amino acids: CASRLPGQGAIGYGQYF. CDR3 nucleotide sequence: TGTGCCAGCAGACTTCCGGGACAGGGGGCCATCGGCTACGGGCAGTACTTC.

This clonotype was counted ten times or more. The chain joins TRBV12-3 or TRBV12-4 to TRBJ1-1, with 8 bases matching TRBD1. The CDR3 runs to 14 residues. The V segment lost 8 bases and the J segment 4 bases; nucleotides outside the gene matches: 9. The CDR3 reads CASCVSGGSTEAFF. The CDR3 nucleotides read TGTGCCAGCTGTGTATCAGGGGGCAGCACTGAAGCTTTCTTT.

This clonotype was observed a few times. This chain's CDR3 is CASSTQHQGHTEAFF. The CDR3 bases are TGTGCCAGCAGCACACAACATCAGGGACACACTGAAGCTTTCTTT. The rearrangement uses TRBV7-9 and TRBJ1-1, with D perhaps matching TRBD1 (5 bases). Germline V gene sequence: CDR1 SEHNR, CDR2 FQNEAQ (reference sequence). V lost 5 bases and J 3 bases, leaving 16 bases between the germline ends. The CDR3 loop spans 15 amino acids.

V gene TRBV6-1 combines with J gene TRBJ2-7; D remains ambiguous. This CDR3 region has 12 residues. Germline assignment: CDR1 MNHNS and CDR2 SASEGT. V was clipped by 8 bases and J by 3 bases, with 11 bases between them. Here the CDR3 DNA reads TGTGCCAGCGTTTCCCCCTACTACGAGCAGTACTTC. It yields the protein CASVSPYYEQYF.